The entry below describes one T cell receptor (beta chain). Antigen unknown. Germline is not matched at one junction end, which may reflect a read error. Primers: 60 Vbeta forward and 13 Jbeta reverse. TCRdb's table, derived via immunoSEQ multiplex PCR, lists solely in-frame clones and lacks some. The data contain about 130,000 clones, approximately 70% of them seen just once; the ten biggest clones take up around 1.6%. There were likely unrecorded immune exposures, though donors were nominally healthy when sampled. Unrecorded for this donor was the CMV serostatus. The sample is drawn from a study of cytomegalovirus exposure and HLA in healthy donors. The study's findings and limits: Confirmation in vitro established that a few CMV-associated chains were specific for CMV antigens. Rare TCR sequences predominated, though certain public TCRs were found in many donors.

Sequenced material: PBMCs. The clonotype was recovered from a human donor in good health.

CDR3: CASRGEDF. CDR3 coding DNA: TGTGCCAGTAGAGGCGAGGACTTC. The rearrangement joins TRBV19 to TRBJ2-5, with D uncertain. Germline V gene lookup returns CDR1 LNHDA and CDR2 SQIVND (reference sequence). The CDR3 consists of 8 residues.